This entry describes one T cell receptor (beta chain). The data derive from a study of blood T cell repertoires in COVID-19. Participants were aged roughly 18 to 90 years from roughly 25 US areas. The data were produced by immunoSEQ multiplex PCR, yet TCRdb's version contains in-frame clones alone and is incomplete. There are about 210,000 clones in the sample; about 84% occur only once, and 4.3% lies in the top ten. The TCR comes from a young man with acute COVID-19. What was sequenced was PBMCs or T cells enriched from blood (not recorded which).

The CDR3 region has the DNA TGTGCCAGCAAGGACGGGGTTGCTTACGAGCAGTACTTC. Protein product: CASKDGVAYEQYF. The chain employs TRBV2 and TRBJ2-7, with D maybe TRBD2 (5 bases). V was trimmed by 7 bases and J by 4 bases, leaving 14 bases between them. The CDR3 contains 13 residues. Germline lookup yields CDR1 SNHLY and CDR2 FYNNEI.